This TCR beta chain was retrieved from a study of OX40 agonist ivuxolimab in advanced cancers. Study information: Patients received ivuxolimab, an agonistic anti-OX40 (CD134) antibody. Enrolled patients in dose escalation had cancers that were hepatocellular carcinoma, melanoma, renal cell or head and neck cancer. General observations from the study: Blood T cells, both CD4+ and CD8+, expanded clonally by week 6 at 0.1 to 3.0 mg/kg. Expanded clones were, on average, more numerous in CD8+ T cells than in CD4+.

Germline V gene data show CDR1 as SGHVS and CDR2 as FQNEAQ. This CDR3 spans 20 amino acids. The V gene lost 4 bases and the J gene lost 3 bases, with 28 bases spanning the gap. Comments on this clone: Its target is not known.

Using immunoSEQ multiplex PCR, the repertoire was profiled, and TCRdb retains in-frame clones only, with some absent. The sample consists of 58,000 or so clones, over 80% of them appearing once. The rearrangement uses TRBV7-8 and TRBJ1-5; a weak D match, TRBD1 (5 bases). This receptor was obtained from an adult with an advanced solid tumor such as melanoma, head and neck, liver or kidney cancer. Specimen: CD4+ or CD8+ T cells sorted from blood, collected in a trial of the OX40 agonist ivuxolimab. The CDR3 coding sequence is TGTGCCAGCAGCTCCCCGGCAGGGCAGATAATAACAGCTAACAATCAGCCCCAGCATTTT. Its translation is CASSSPAGQIITANNQPQHF.